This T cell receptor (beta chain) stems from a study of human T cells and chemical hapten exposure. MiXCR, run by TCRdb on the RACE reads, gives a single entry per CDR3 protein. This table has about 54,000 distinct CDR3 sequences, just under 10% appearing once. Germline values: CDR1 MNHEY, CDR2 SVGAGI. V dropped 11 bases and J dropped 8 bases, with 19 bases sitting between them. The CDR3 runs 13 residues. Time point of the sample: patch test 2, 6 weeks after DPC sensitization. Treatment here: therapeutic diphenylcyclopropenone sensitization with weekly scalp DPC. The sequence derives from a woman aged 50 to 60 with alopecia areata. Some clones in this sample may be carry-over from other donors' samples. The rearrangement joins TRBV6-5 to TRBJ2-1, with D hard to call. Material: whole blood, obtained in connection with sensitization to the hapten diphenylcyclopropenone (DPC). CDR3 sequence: CASGIRLRDEQFF. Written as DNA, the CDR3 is TGTGCCTCCGGCATCAGGCTACGCGATGAGCAGTTCTTC.